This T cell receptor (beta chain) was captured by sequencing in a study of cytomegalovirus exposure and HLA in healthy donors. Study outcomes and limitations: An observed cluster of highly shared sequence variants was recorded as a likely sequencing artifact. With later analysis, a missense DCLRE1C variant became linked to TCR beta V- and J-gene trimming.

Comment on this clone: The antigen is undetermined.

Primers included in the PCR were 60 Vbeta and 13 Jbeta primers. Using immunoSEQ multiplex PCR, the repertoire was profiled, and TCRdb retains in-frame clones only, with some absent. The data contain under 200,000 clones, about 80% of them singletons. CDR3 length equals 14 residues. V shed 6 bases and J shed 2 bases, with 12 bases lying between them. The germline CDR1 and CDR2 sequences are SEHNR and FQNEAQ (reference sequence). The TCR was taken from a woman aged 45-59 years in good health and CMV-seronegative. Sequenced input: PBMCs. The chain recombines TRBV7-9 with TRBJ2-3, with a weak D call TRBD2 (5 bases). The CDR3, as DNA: TGTGCCAGCAGATCATGGCGGGTCACAGATACGCAGTATTTT. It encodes CASRSWRVTDTQYF.